This entry features one T cell receptor beta chain sequence. Its antigen is currently unknown. The data were produced by immunoSEQ multiplex PCR, yet TCRdb's version contains in-frame clones alone and is incomplete. The table lists some 69,000 clones, roughly nine tenths of them singletons. Germline V CDR1 and CDR2: MNHEY, SVGAGI. V was pared by 7 bases and J by 7 bases, with 8 bases of the junction left unmatched. The CDR3 runs to 14 residues. The data are from a study of OX40 agonist ivuxolimab in advanced cancers. Study details: Patients got intravenous ivuxolimab at 0.01 to 10 mg/kg every 2 weeks. Averaging 60 years in age, with a range of roughly 23 to 80, the cohort was approximately 83% male. Study observations and caveats: The investigators did not determine what antigen specificity the expanded peripheral T cells had. Fewer expanded clones were found on average in CD4+ than in CD8+ T cells.

This TCR was sampled from an adult with an advanced solid tumor such as melanoma, head and neck, liver or kidney cancer. The starting material was CD4+ or CD8+ T cells sorted from blood, obtained in a trial of the OX40 agonist ivuxolimab. V and J are TRBV6-5 and TRBJ1-4, with TRBD1 matching 8 bases. The CDR3 spells CASTRTGWAEKLFF. In DNA, the CDR3 is TGTGCCAGCACCCGGACAGGGTGGGCTGAAAAACTGTTTTTT.